The clone carrying this T cell receptor beta chain was counted between two and nine times. Its antigen is currently unknown. This sample is part of a study of shared clonotypes between healthy human individuals. Method: immunoSEQ multiplex PCR; TCRdb's copy keeps in-frame clones and lacks some. The table shows 2 million to 2.5 million clones, with less than 95% occurring only once. CDR1 and CDR2 (germline): LNHDA, SQIVND (reference sequence). The CDR3 has 11 residues. V was cut by 6 bases and J by 6 bases, with 9 bases left in between. Points from the study as a whole: Generally, estimated richness proved larger in naive subsets than it did in memory subsets.

The origin of this receptor is a man aged 18 to 35 in good health. Some clones in this sample may be carry-over from other donors' samples. This chain uses TRBV19 with TRBJ2-7; the D gene is possibly TRBD1 (6 bases). The sample was naive CD4+ T cells from PBMCs. The sample's subset: CD45RA+ positively selected. This CDR3 reads CASSRGTEQYF. The CDR3 DNA reads as TGTGCCAGTAGCAGGGGTACCGAGCAGTACTTC.